This T cell receptor beta chain is drawn from a study of shared clonotypes between healthy human individuals. A note on this clone: The target antigen is unknown.

Sequencing used immunoSEQ multiplex PCR; TCRdb keeps in-frame clones, though not all of them. The sample records about 2.1 million clones, 93% being singletons. Findings and limits, study-wide: In several donors, around 5% of naive CD4 clonotypes appeared in common.

Terminally differentiated effector memory CD45RA+ cells were left out of the naive CD8 fraction, which was CD45RO-negative and positively selected for CCR7. The germline gives CDR1 LNHNV, CDR2 YYDKDF (reference sequence). CDR3 length: 17 residues. Trimming took 3 bases from V and 2 from J, leaving 17 bases between them. The source is a man aged 18 to 29 in good health. Some clones in this sample may be carry-over from other donors' samples. The chain is built from TRBV15 and TRBJ2-4, with D possibly being TRBD1 (6 bases). The specimen sequenced was naive CD8+ T cells from PBMCs. Here the CDR3 DNA reads TGTGCCACCAGCAGCGGAGGACAGTGGGGGTCCAAAAACATTCAGTACTTC. Protein: CATSSGGQWGSKNIQYF.